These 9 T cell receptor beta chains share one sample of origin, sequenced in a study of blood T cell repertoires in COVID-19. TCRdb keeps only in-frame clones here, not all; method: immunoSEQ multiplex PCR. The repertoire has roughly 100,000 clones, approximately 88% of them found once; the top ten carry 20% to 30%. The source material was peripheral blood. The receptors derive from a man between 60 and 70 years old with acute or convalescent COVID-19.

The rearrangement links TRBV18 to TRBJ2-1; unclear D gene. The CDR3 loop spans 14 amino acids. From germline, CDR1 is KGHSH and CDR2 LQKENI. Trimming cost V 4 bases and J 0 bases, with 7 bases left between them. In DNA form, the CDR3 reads TGTGCCAGCTCACGTGAGAGCTCCTACAATGAGCAGTTCTTC. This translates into CASSRESSYNEQFF.

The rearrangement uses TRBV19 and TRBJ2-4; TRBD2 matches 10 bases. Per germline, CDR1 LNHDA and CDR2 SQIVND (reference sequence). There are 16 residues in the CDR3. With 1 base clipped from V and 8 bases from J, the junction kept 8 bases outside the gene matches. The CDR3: CASSIVPSGSLHIQYF. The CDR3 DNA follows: TGTGCCAGTAGTATAGTCCCTAGCGGGAGCCTTCACATTCAGTACTTC.

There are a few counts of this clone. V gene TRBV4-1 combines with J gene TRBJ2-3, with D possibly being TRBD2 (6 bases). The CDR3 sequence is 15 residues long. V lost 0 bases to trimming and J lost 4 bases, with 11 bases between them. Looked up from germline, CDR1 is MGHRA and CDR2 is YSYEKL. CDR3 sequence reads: CASSQDLGGADTQYF. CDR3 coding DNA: TGCGCCAGCAGCCAAGATCTGGGAGGCGCAGATACGCAGTATTTT.

This CDR3 is CASSLALGGNTEAFF. In DNA, the CDR3 is TGCGCCAGCAGCTTGGCCCTCGGGGGGAACACTGAAGCTTTCTTT. The chain combines TRBV5-1 with TRBJ1-1; a possible D gene is TRBD1 (5 bases). The length of the CDR3 is 15 residues. Germline assignment: CDR1 SGHRS and CDR2 YFSETQ. Trimming stripped 0 bases from V and 1 base from J, with 10 bases between.

The CDR3 protein is CASSKGVGTDTQYF. Here the CDR3 DNA reads TGTGCCAGCAGTAAGGGGGTAGGGACAGATACGCAGTATTTT. The chain combines TRBV6-5 with TRBJ2-3; D is possibly TRBD1 (6 bases). The CDR3 runs to 14 residues. Germline V gene lookup returns CDR1 MNHEY and CDR2 SVGAGI. V lost 5 bases and J 3 bases, leaving 12 bases between the germline ends.

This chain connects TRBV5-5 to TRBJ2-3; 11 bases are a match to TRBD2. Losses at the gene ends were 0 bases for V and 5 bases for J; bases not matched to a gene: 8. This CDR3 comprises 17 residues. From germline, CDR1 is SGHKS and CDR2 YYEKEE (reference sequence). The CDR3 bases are TGTGCCAGCAGCTTGGCCATACTAGCGGGAGCCGGAGATACGCAGTATTTT. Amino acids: CASSLAILAGAGDTQYF.

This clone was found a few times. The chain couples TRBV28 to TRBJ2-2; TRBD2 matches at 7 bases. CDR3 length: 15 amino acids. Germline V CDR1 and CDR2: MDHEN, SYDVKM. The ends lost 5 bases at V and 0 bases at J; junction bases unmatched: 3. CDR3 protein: CASSPTSANTGELFF. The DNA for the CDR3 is TGTGCCAGCAGTCCAACTAGCGCGAACACCGGGGAGCTGTTTTTT.

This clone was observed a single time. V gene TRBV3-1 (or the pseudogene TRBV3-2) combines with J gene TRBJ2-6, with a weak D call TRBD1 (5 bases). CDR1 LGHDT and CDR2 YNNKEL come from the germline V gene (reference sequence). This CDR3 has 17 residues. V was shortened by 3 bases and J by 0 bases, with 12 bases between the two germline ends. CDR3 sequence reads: CASSHRTYSSGANVLTF. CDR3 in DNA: TGTGCCAGCAGCCACAGGACATATAGCTCTGGGGCCAACGTCCTGACTTTC.

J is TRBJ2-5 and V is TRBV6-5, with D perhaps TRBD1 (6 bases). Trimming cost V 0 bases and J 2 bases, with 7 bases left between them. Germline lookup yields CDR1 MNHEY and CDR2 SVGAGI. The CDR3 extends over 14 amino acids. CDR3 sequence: CASSYSQGQETQYF. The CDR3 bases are TGTGCCAGCAGTTACTCGCAGGGGCAAGAGACCCAGTACTTC.